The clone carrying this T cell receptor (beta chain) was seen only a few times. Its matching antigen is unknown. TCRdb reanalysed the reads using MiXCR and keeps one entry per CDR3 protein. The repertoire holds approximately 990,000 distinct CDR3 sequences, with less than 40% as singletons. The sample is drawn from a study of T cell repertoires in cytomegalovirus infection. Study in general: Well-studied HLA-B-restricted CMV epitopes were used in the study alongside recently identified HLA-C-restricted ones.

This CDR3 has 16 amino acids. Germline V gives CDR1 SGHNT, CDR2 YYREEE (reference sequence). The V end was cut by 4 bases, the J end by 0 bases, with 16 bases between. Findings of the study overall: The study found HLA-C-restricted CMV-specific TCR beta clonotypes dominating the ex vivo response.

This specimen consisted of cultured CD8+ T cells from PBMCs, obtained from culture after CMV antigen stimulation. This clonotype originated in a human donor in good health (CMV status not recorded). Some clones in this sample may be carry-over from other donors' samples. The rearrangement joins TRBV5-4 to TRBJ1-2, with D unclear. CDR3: CASSASGWAANYGYTF. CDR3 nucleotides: TGTGCCAGCAGCGCCTCGGGGTGGGCTGCTAACTATGGCTACACCTTC. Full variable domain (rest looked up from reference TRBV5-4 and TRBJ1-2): ETGVTQSPTHLIKTRGQQVTLRCSSQSGHNTVSWYQQALGQGPQFIFQYYREEENGRGNFPPRFSGLQFPNYSSELNVNALELDDSALYLCASSASGWAANYGYTFGSGTRLTVV.